The 8 T cell receptor beta chains given below trace back to one sample, sequenced in a study of blood T cells in healthy people across ages. PCR was performed a second time for about 7 to 12 cycles using a sample-barcoded 5' primer and a J-beta primer mix. In TCRdb, the 5' RACE reads were re-called with MiXCR into one record per CDR3 protein. The repertoire has 1.5 million to 2 million distinct CDR3 sequences, approximately 30% of them found once; the top ten carry 7.7%. Sequenced input: blood. These receptors were taken from a woman aged 25 to 39 in good health.

Worth noting for this clonotype: A much bigger clone sits one base away, suggesting this may be a read error. The rearrangement joins TRBV7-9 to TRBJ2-5, with D unresolved. CDR1 SEHNR and CDR2 FQNEAQ come from the germline V gene (reference sequence). The V end was cut by 8 bases, the J end by 0 bases, with 7 bases between. CDR3 length: 12 residues. This CDR3 is CASRRNQETQYF. In nucleotides, the CDR3 is TGTGCCAGCCGACGGAACCAAGAGACCCAGTACTTC.

CDR3 DNA: TGCAGCGTTGAAAACGGGAGCTCCTACAATGAGCAGTTCTTC. Translating it yields CSVENGSSYNEQFF. The chain is built from TRBV29-1 and TRBJ2-1; possible D gene TRBD2, 6 bases. The germline gives CDR1 SQVTM, CDR2 ANQGSEA. The CDR3 extends over 14 amino acids. The V end was cut by 2 bases, the J end by 0 bases, with 8 bases between.

Points on this clonotype: A read error is possible here, since a much larger clone lies one base away. This chain joins TRBV20-1 and TRBJ2-7, with D perhaps TRBD2 (5 bases). Deletions cut 1 base from V and 4 bases from J, with 8 bases between. This CDR3 is built from 12 residues. CDR1 is DFQATT, CDR2 SNEGSKA, per germline (reference sequence). The CDR3 region is CSARGGQYEQYF. The CDR3 DNA follows: TGCAGTGCTAGAGGAGGGCAGTACGAGCAGTACTTC.

This clonotype came up many times. The genes are TRBV20-1 and TRBJ2-7, with TRBD1 as a possible D gene (5 bases). The CDR3 length is 14 residues. Germline V gives CDR1 DFQATT, CDR2 SNEGSKA (reference sequence). V lost 3 bases and J lost 5, with 17 bases in between. In DNA, the CDR3 is TGCAGTGCTAGGCGTGGGGCGAACTTGAACGAGCAGTACTTC. Translation gives CSARRGANLNEQYF.

This clonotype has just a few counts. The genes are TRBV20-1 and TRBJ1-4; D is possibly TRBD1 (5 bases). The CDR3 extends over 14 amino acids. CDR1 DFQATT and CDR2 SNEGSKA come from the germline V gene (reference sequence). The germline V and J ends were trimmed by 0 bases and 5 bases, with 10 bases remaining between them. CDR3 amino acids: CSARDRTRNEKLFF. CDR3 DNA: TGCAGTGCTAGAGACCGGACAAGGAATGAAAAACTGTTTTTT.

As concerns this clonotype: A much bigger clone sits one base away, suggesting this may be a read error. This chain joins TRBV5-5 and TRBJ2-1; possibly TRBD1 for D (5 bases). V dropped 2 bases and J dropped 10 bases, with 19 bases sitting between them. CDR3 length: 15 residues. Per germline, CDR1 SGHKS and CDR2 YYEKEE (reference sequence). The CDR3 reads CASSLSSGYYLEQFF. The CDR3 DNA is TGTGCCAGCAGCTTAAGTTCAGGGTATTACCTGGAGCAGTTCTTC. The variable domain in full, completed from reference TRBV5-5 and TRBJ2-1, reads DAGVTQSPTHLIKTRGQQVTLRCSPISGHKSVSWYQQVLGQGPQFIFQYYEKEERGRGNFPDRFSARQFPNYSSELNVNALLLGDSALYLCASSLSSGYYLEQFFGPGTRLTVL.

The chain couples TRBV27 to TRBJ2-1, with D perhaps matching TRBD2 (6 bases). The CDR3 has 14 amino acids. Between the trimmed V and J ends, which lost 8 bases and 10 bases, there was a span of 21 bases. Germline CDR1 reads MNHEY; CDR2 reads SMNVEV (reference sequence). CDR3 DNA: TGTGCCAGCGGATCCGTTCGGGAGAACTACGAGCAGTTCTTC. The encoded protein is CASGSVRENYEQFF.

There are a few counts of this clonotype. A much bigger clone sits one base away, suggesting this may be a read error. The V and J genes are TRBV12-3 or TRBV12-4 and TRBJ2-1; the D gene is possibly TRBD1 (6 bases). Gene TRBJ2-7 matches the end of the DNA better, so the J call may be wrong. CDR3 length: 14 residues. CDR3 amino acids: CASTPGGGYYEQYF. The CDR3 nucleotides read TGTGCCAGCACCCCTGGGGGCGGATACTACGAGCAGTACTTC.